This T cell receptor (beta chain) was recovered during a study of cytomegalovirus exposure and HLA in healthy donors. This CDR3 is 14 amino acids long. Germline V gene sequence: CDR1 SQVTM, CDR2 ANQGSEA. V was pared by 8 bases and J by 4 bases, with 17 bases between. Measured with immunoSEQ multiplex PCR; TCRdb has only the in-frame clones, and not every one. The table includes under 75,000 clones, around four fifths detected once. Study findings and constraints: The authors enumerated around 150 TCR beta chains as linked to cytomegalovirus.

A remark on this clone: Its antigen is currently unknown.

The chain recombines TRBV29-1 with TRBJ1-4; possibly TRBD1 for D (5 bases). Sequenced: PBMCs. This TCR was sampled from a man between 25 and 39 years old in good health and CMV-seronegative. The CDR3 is CSRNGGGYNEKLFF. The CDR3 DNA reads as TGCAGCCGCAATGGGGGAGGATATAATGAAAAACTGTTTTTT.